One sample yielded the 15 T cell receptor beta chains listed below, sequenced in a study of T cells in Graves' hyperthyroidism and ophthalmopathy. Amplification targeted TCR beta CDR3 regions from RNA transcripts. The study used the HTBI primer set for a first-round RT-PCR of the TCR CDR3. TCRdb used MiXCR to reprocess the multiplex PCR reads, holding one entry per CDR3 protein. The sample has 90,000 to 120,000 distinct CDR3 sequences, about a sixth seen once. Sequenced input: blood. These receptors all stem from a woman aged 45-60 years with Graves' hyperthyroidism.

This clonotype was detected only a few times. This chain joins TRBV5-6 and TRBJ2-1; tentatively, D is TRBD2 (5 bases). The length of the CDR3 is 15 residues. V gave up 0 bases and J gave up 5 bases, with 12 bases separating them. From germline, CDR1 is SGHDT and CDR2 YYEEEE. CDR3 DNA sequence: TGTGCCAGCAGCTTGGTGGCTAGCACCGACAATGAGCAGTTCTTC. It translates to CASSLVASTDNEQFF. Full variable domain (rest looked up from reference TRBV5-6 and TRBJ2-1): DAGVTQSPTHLIKTRGQQVTLRCSPKSGHDTVSWYQQALGQGPQFIFQYYEEEERQRGNFPDRFSGHQFPNYSSELNVNALLLGDSALYLCASSLVASTDNEQFFGPGTRLTVL.

This clonotype has a count of ten or more. The V gene is TRBV28, the J gene TRBJ2-1; D remains ambiguous. V was trimmed by 4 bases and J by 11 bases, leaving 9 bases between them. Germline V gives CDR1 MDHEN, CDR2 SYDVKM. This CDR3 comprises 11 residues. In DNA, the CDR3 is TGTGCCAGCAGTTGGGCTTTTAAGCAGTTCTTC. It is translated as CASSWAFKQFF.

This clonotype occurred many times. This chain connects TRBV30 to TRBJ2-5; TRBD1 might be the D (6 bases). The CDR3 has 15 residues. Trimming took 1 base from V and 5 from J, leaving 17 bases between them. The germline gives CDR1 GTSNPN, CDR2 SVGIG (reference sequence). This chain's CDR3 is CAWSEYSGQGETQYF. CDR3 in DNA: TGTGCCTGGAGTGAATACTCAGGCCAGGGGGAGACCCAGTACTTC.

At least ten counts were recorded for this clonotype. The chain links TRBV24-1 to TRBJ2-7; 7 bases align to TRBD2. CDR3 size: 15 residues. V lost 0 bases, J lost 7 bases, and 8 bases stayed unmatched. Germline lookup yields CDR1 KGHDR and CDR2 SFDVKD. The CDR3, as DNA: TGTGCCACCAGTGATTTGAGTCGGGAGGCAAAAGAGCAGTACGTC. It specifies CATSDLSREAKEQYV.

This clonotype came up many times. The V gene is TRBV2, the J gene TRBJ2-5; 8 nucleotides align to TRBD2. CDR3 length: 14 residues. Germline CDR1 reads SNHLY; CDR2 reads FYNNEI. V lost 7 bases, J lost 4 bases, and 8 bases stayed unmatched. CDR3 in DNA: TGTGCCAGCAAGAGAGTAAGCGGGGGAGAGACCCAGTACTTC. Residues: CASKRVSGGETQYF.

This clonotype was counted ten times or more. The rearrangement links TRBV12-3 or TRBV12-4 to TRBJ2-2, with TRBD1 matching 7 bases. The V gene end was trimmed by 5 bases and the J gene end by 4 bases; junction bases not matched to a gene: 7. This CDR3 contains 15 residues. The DNA for the CDR3 is TGTGCCAGCAGTGAGGGGGCGCTAGGCACCGGGGAGCTGTTTTTT. The encoded protein is CASSEGALGTGELFF.

Many counts were recorded for this clonotype. The J gene is TRBJ2-3, the V gene TRBV3-1; the D is unclear. The germline V and J ends were trimmed by 1 base and 4 bases, with 3 bases remaining between them. From germline, CDR1 is LGHDT and CDR2 YNNKEL (reference sequence). CDR3 length equals 12 residues. Here the CDR3 reads CASSQGADTQYF. CDR3 bases: TGTGCCAGCAGCCAAGGGGCAGATACGCAGTATTTT.

Many counts were recorded for this clonotype. The genes are TRBV29-1 and TRBJ2-1; 7 bases map to TRBD1. The V gene's germline CDR1 is SQVTM and CDR2 ANQGSEA. V dropped 7 bases and J dropped 5; count of bases not matched to a gene: 5. The CDR3 consists of 12 residues. The CDR3 sequence: CSAGTVHNEQFF. CDR3 bases: TGCAGCGCGGGGACAGTTCACAATGAGCAGTTCTTC.

This sequence joins TRBV20-1 and TRBJ2-7; 14 nucleotides align to TRBD2. Germline V lookup: CDR1 DFQATT, CDR2 SNEGSKA (reference sequence). V shed 5 bases and J 4 bases; nucleotides not matched to a gene: 1. The CDR3 has 13 residues. CDR3 in amino acids: CSAGTSGSYEQYF. For the CDR3, the DNA is TGCAGTGCTGGGACTAGCGGGAGTTACGAGCAGTACTTC.

This clonotype showed up many times. This chain links TRBV2 with TRBJ2-3; TRBD2 aligns across 9 bases. CDR3 length: 15 residues. Germline values: CDR1 SNHLY, CDR2 FYNNEI. The V gene end was trimmed by 6 bases and the J gene end by 2 bases; junction bases not matched to a gene: 6. CDR3 loop: CASRGLATITDTQYF. The CDR3 region has the DNA TGTGCCAGCAGAGGACTAGCGACCATCACAGATACGCAGTATTTT. Full variable domain (remainder filled in from reference TRBV2 and TRBJ2-3): EPEVTQTPSHQVTQMGQEVILRCVPISNHLYFYWYRQILGQKVEFLVSFYNNEISEKSEIFDDQFSVERPDGSNFTLKIRSTKLEDSAMYFCASRGLATITDTQYFGPGTRLTVL.

This clonotype was detected many times. V gene TRBV29-1 combines with J gene TRBJ1-1; TRBD1 matches 8 bases. The germline V gene has CDR1 SQVTM and CDR2 ANQGSEA. Trimming removed 3 bases from V and 5 bases from J; junction bases left unmatched: 8. CDR3 length equals 14 residues. As DNA, the CDR3 is TGCAGCGTTGAGTACGGAACAGGGGGAACTGAAGCTTTCTTT. Protein product: CSVEYGTGGTEAFF.

This clonotype has just a few counts. The gene calls are TRBV6-2 or TRBV6-3 and TRBJ2-1, with D perhaps TRBD1 (5 bases). This CDR3 is built from 12 residues. CDR1 is MNHEY and CDR2 is SVGEGT in the germline V gene. V was trimmed by 8 bases and J by 7 bases, leaving 12 bases between them. The CDR3 reads CASAGWGNEQFF. The DNA for the CDR3 is TGTGCCAGCGCAGGGTGGGGTAATGAGCAGTTCTTC.

The chain joins TRBV20-1 to TRBJ2-7, with D possibly being TRBD2 (5 bases). The CDR3 runs to 10 residues. The germline V and J ends were trimmed by 7 bases and 5 bases, with 9 bases remaining between them. The germline CDR1 and CDR2 sequences are DFQATT and SNEGSKA (reference sequence). The CDR3 reads CSVGADEQYV. The CDR3 DNA sequence: TGCAGTGTAGGAGCGGACGAGCAGTACGTC.

This clonotype was seen ten or more times. This sequence joins TRBV3-1 and TRBJ1-2, with 9 bases lining up with TRBD1. Trimming removed 4 bases from V and 7 bases from J; junction bases left unmatched: 7. The CDR3 sequence is 14 residues long. Germline loops: CDR1 LGHDT, CDR2 YNNKEL (reference sequence). CDR3: CASSPAGTGLGYTF. CDR3 coding DNA: TGTGCCAGCAGCCCGGCCGGGACAGGGCTTGGCTACACCTTC.

V is TRBV7-3 and J is TRBJ2-1; D remains unclear. V dropped 5 bases and J dropped 9 bases, with 14 bases sitting between them. The V gene's germline CDR1 is SGHTA and CDR2 FQGTGA. This CDR3 comprises 13 residues. Written as DNA, the CDR3 is TGTGCCAGCAGCCCCCTCGGTCCCGGTGAGCAGTTCTTC. Translation: CASSPLGPGEQFF.